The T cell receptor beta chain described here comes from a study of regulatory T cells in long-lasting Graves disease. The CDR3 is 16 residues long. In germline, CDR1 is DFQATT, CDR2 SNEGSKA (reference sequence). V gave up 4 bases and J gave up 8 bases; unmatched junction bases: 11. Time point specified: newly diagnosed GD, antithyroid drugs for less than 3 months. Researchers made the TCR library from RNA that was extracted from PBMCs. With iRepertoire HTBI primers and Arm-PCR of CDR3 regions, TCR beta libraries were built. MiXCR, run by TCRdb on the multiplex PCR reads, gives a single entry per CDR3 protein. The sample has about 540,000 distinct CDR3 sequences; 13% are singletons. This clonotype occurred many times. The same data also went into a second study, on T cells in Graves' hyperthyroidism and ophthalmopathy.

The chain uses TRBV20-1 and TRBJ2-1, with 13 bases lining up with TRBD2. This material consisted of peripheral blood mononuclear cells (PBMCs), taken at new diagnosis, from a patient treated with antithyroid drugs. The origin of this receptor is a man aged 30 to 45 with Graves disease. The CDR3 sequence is CSANPGLAGAFDEQFF. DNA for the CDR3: TGCAGTGCTAACCCTGGACTAGCGGGAGCGTTCGATGAGCAGTTCTTC.